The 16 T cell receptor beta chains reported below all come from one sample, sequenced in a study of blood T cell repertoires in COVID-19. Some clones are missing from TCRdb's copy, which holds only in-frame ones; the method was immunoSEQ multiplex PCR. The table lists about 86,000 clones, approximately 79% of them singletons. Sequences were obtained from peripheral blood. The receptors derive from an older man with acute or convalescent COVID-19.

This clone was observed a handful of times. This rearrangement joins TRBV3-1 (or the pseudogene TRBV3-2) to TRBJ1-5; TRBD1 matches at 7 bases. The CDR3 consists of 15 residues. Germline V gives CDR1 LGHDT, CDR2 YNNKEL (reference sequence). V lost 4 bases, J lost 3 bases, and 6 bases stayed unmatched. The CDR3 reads CASSRGTALNQPQHF. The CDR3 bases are TGTGCCAGCAGCCGTGGGACAGCCCTCAATCAGCCCCAGCATTTT.

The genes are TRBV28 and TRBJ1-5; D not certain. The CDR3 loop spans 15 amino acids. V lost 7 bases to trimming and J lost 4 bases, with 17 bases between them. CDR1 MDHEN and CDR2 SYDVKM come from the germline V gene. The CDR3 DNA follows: TGTGCCAGCACCCCAGAGTACGGGAGTAATCAGCCCCAGCATTTT. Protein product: CASTPEYGSNQPQHF.

The CDR3: CASSLRAGRGGLSNTEAFF. The CDR3 DNA sequence: TGTGCCAGCAGCTTGAGGGCGGGACGTGGGGGACTCTCGAACACTGAAGCTTTCTTT. The chain links TRBV11-2 to TRBJ1-1; weak D call: TRBD1 (5 bases). V gave up 3 bases and J gave up 1 base, with 24 bases separating them. Germline CDR1 and CDR2: SGHAT and FQNNGV. The CDR3 consists of 19 residues.

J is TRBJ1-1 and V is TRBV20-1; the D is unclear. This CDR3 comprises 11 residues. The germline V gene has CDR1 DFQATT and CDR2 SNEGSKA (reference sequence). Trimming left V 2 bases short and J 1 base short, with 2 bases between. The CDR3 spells CSARQNTEAFF. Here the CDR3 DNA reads TGCAGTGCTAGACAGAACACTGAAGCTTTCTTT.

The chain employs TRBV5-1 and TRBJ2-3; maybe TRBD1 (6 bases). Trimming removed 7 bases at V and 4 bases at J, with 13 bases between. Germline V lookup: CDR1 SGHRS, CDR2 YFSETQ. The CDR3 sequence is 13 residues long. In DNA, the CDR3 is TGCGCCAGCGGGGCCAGGGGCCCAGATACGCAGTATTTT. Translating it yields CASGARGPDTQYF.

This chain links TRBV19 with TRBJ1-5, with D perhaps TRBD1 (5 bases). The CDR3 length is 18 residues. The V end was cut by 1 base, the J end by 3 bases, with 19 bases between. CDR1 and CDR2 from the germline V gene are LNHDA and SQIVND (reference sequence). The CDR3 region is CASSIAGRVGRNNQPQHF. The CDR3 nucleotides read TGTGCCAGTAGTATAGCAGGCAGGGTAGGGAGGAACAATCAGCCCCAGCATTTT.

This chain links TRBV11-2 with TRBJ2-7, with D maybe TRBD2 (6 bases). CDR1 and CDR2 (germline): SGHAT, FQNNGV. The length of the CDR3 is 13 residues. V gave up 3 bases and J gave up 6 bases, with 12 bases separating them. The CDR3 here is CASSFSGRREQYV. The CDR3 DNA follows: TGTGCCAGCAGCTTTAGCGGCAGACGCGAGCAGTACGTC.

The CDR3 sequence: CASSQVRDYSYEQYF. CDR3 nucleotide sequence: TGCGCCAGCAGCCAAGTTAGAGACTATTCCTACGAGCAGTACTTC. This chain links TRBV4-1 with TRBJ2-7, with TRBD2 as a possible D gene (5 bases). From germline, CDR1 is MGHRA and CDR2 YSYEKL. Trimming took off 1 base at V and 1 base at J, with 11 bases between the two ends. CDR3 length: 15 residues.

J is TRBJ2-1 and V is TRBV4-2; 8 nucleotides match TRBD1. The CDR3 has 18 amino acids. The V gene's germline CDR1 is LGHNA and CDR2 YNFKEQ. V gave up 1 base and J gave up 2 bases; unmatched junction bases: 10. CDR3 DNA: TGTGCCAGCAGCCAAGTTGAATCCAGGACAGGGACCTACAATGAGCAGTTCTTC. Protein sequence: CASSQVESRTGTYNEQFF.

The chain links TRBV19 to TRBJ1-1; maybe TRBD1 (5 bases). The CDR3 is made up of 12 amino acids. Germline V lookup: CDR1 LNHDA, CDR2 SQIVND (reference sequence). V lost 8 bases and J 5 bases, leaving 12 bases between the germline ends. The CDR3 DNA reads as TGTGCCAGTGGGGGGACGGCAACTGAAGCTTTCTTT. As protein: CASGGTATEAFF.

This CDR3 is CSVEGSHLNTGELFF. In nucleotides, the CDR3 is TGCAGCGTTGAGGGCAGTCACCTGAACACCGGGGAGCTGTTTTTT. The gene calls are TRBV29-1 and TRBJ2-2; no definite D call. The CDR3 totals 15 residues. Trimming took 3 bases from V and 1 from J, leaving 12 bases between them. CDR1 is SQVTM, CDR2 ANQGSEA, per germline.

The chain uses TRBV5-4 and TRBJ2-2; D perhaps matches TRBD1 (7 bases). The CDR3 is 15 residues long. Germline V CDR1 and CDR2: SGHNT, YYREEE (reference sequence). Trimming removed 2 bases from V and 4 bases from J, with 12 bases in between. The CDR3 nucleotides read TGTGCCAGCAGCTTACAGGGGCGGGGCACCGGGGAGCTGTTTTTT. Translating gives CASSLQGRGTGELFF.

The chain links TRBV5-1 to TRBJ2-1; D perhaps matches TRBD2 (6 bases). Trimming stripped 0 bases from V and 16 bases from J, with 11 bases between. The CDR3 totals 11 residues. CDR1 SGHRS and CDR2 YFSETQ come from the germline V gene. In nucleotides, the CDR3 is TGCGCCAGCAGCTTGGGGGAGGAGGAATTCTTC. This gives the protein CASSLGEEEFF.

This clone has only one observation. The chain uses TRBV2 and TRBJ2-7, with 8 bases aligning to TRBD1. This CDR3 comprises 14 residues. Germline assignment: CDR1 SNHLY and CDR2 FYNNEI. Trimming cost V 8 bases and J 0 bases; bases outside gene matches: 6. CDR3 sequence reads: CASDRGRSSYEQYF. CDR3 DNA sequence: TGTGCCAGCGACAGGGGCCGCAGCTCCTACGAGCAGTACTTC. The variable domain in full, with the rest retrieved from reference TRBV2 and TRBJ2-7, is EPEVTQTPSHQVTQMGQEVILRCVPISNHLYFYWYRQILGQKVEFLVSFYNNEISEKSEIFDDQFSVERPDGSNFTLKIRSTKLEDSAMYFCASDRGRSSYEQYFGPGTRLTVT.

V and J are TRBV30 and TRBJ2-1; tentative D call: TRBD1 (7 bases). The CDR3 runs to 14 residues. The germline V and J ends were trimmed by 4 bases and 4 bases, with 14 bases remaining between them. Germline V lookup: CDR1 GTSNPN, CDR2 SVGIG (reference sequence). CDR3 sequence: CAWIGGGLYNEQFF. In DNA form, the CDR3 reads TGTGCCTGGATTGGAGGGGGCCTGTACAATGAGCAGTTCTTC. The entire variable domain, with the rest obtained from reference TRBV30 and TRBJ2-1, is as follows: SQTIHQWPATLVQPVGSPLSLECTVEGTSNPNLYWYRQAAGRGLQLLFYSVGIGQISSEVPQNLSASRPQDRQFILSSKKLLLSDSGFYLCAWIGGGLYNEQFFGPGTRLTVL.

The CDR3 loop reads CASSLGGGFYTEAFF. The CDR3 DNA sequence: TGTGCCAGCAGCTTAGGTGGAGGGTTTTACACTGAAGCTTTCTTT. The V call is TRBV11-2, the J call TRBJ1-1, with D unresolved. The germline gives CDR1 SGHAT, CDR2 FQNNGV. This CDR3 comprises 15 residues. Trimming stripped 1 base from V and 3 bases from J, with 12 bases between.